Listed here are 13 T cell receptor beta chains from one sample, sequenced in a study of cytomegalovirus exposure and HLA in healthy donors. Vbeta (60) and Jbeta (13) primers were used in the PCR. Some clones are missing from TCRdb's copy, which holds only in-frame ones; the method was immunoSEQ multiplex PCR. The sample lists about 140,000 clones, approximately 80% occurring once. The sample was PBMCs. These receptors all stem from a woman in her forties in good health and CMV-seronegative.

CDR3 sequence (DNA): TGTGCCAGCAGCACTGTTAACACTGAAGCTTTCTTT. Its protein product is CASSTVNTEAFF. The rearrangement links TRBV7-2 to TRBJ1-1; D is uncertain. This CDR3 region has 12 residues. Per the germline V gene, CDR1 is SGHTA and CDR2 is FQGNSA. V was trimmed by 5 bases and J by 2 bases, leaving 6 bases between them.

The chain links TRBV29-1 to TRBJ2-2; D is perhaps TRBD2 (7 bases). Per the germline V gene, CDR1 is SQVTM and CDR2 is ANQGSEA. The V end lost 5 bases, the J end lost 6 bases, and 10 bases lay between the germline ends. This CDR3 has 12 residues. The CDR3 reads CSVRGGAGELFF. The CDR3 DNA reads TGCAGCGTTAGAGGGGGGGCCGGGGAGCTGTTTTTT.

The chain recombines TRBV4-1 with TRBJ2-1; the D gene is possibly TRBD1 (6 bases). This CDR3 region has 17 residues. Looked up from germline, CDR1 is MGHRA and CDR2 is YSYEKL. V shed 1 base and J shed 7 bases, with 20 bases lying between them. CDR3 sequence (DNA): TGCGCCAGCAGCCAAGGGAGGCTCCGGGACACGACAAATGAGCAGTTCTTC. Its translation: CASSQGRLRDTTNEQFF.

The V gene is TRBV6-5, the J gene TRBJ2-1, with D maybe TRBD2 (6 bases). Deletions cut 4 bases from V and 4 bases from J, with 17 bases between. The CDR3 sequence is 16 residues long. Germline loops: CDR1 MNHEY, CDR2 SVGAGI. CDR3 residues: CASSSPLARAYNEQFF. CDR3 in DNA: TGTGCCAGCAGTTCCCCCCTAGCGAGGGCGTACAATGAGCAGTTCTTC.

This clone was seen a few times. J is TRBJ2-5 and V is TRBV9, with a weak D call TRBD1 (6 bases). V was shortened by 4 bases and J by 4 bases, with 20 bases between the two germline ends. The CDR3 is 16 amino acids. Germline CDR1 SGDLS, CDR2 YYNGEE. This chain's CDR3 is CASSPDTGFTAETQYF. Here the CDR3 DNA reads TGTGCCAGCAGCCCAGACACAGGGTTTACAGCAGAGACCCAGTACTTC.

This chain's CDR3 is CASSPGVPGNTIYF. The CDR3 DNA is TGTGCCAGCAGCCCCGGGGTACCTGGAAACACCATATATTTT. The chain joins TRBV5-6 to TRBJ1-3; D remains unclear. Germline loops: CDR1 SGHDT, CDR2 YYEEEE. CDR3 length: 14 amino acids. With 4 bases removed from V and 2 bases from J, the gap between germline ends came to 10 bases.

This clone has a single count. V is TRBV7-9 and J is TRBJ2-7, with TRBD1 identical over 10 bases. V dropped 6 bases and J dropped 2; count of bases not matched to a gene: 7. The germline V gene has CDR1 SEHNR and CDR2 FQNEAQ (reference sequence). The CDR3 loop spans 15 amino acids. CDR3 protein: CASSPGQGVTYEQYF. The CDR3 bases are TGTGCCAGCAGTCCTGGACAGGGGGTAACCTACGAGCAGTACTTC.

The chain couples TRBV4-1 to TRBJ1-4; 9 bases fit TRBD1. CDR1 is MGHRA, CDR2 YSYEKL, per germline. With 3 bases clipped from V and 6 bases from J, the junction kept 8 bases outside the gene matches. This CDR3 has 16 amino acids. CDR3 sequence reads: CASSQGQGGIDEKLFF. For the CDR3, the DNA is TGCGCCAGCAGCCAGGGACAGGGCGGGATAGATGAAAAACTGTTTTTT.

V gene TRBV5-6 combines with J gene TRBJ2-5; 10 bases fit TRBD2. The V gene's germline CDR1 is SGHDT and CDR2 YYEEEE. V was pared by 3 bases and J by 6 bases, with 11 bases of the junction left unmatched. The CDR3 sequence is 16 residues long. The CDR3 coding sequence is TGTGCCAGCAGCTCTGCAAGCGGGAGGGCCTTGAAGACCCAGTACTTC. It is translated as CASSSASGRALKTQYF.

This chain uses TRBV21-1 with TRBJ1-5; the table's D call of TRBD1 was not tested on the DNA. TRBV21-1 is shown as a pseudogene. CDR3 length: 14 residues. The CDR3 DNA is TGTGCCAGCAGCATCAATCCCAGCAATCAGCCCCAGCATTTT. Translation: CASSINPSNQPQHF.

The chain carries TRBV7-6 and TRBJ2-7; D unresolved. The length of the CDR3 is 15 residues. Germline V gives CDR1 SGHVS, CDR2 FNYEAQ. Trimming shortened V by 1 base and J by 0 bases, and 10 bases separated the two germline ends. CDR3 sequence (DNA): TGTGCCAGCAGCTTAGAGGTAGCTCGCTCCTACGAGCAGTACTTC. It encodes CASSLEVARSYEQYF.

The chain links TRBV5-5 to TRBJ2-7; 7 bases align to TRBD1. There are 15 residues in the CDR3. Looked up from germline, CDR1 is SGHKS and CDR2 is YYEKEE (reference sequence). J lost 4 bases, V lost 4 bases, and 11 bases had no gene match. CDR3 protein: CASSLTTGTTYEQYF. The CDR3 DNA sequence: TGTGCCAGCAGCCTTACGACAGGGACAACTTACGAGCAGTACTTC.

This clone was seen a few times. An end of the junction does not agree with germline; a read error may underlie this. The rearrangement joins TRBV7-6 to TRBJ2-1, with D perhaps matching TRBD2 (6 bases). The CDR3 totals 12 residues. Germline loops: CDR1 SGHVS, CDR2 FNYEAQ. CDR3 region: CASSSTTGGVVF. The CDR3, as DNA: TGTGCCAGCAGCTCGACGACCGGCGGGGTTGTCTTC.